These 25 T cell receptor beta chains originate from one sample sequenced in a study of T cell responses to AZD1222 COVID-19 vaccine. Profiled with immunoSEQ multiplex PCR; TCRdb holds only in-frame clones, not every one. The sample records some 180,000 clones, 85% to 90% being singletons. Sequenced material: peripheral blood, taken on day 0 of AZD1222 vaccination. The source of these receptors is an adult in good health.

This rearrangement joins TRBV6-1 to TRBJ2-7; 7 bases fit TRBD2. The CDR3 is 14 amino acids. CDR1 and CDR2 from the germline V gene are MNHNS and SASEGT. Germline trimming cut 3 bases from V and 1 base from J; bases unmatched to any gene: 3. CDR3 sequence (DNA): TGTGCCAGCAGTGATTTGGGAGGGTCCTACGAGCAGTACTTC. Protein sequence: CASSDLGGSYEQYF.

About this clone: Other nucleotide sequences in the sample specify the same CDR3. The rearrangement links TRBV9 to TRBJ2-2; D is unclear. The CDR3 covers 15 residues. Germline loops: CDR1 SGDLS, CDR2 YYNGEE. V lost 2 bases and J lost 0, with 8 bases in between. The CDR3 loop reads CASSVEAANTGELFF. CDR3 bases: TGTGCCAGCAGCGTCGAGGCAGCGAACACCGGGGAGCTGTTTTTT.

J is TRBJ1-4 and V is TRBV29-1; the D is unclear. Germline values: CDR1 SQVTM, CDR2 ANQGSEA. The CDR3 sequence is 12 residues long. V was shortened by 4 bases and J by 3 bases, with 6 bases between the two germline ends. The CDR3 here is CSVVGPNEKLFF. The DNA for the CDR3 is TGCAGCGTTGTTGGGCCTAATGAAAAACTGTTTTTT.

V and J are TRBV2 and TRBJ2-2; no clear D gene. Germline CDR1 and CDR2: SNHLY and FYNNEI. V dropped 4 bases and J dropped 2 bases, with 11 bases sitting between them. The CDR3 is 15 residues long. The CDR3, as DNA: TGTGCCAGCAGTGTACAGACTTACAACACCGGGGAGCTGTTTTTT. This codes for CASSVQTYNTGELFF.

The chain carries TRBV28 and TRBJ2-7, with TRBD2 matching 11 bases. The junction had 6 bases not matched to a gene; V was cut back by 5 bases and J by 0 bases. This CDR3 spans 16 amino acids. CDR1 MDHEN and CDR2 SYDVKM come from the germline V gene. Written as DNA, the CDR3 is TGTGCCAGCAGTGGGACTAGCGGATTCCACTCCTACGAGCAGTACTTC. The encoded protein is CASSGTSGFHSYEQYF.

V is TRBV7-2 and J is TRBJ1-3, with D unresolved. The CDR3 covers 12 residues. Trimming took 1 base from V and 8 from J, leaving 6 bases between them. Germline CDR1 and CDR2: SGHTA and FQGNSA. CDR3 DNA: TGTGCCAGCAGCTTAGTGATGGACACCATATATTTT. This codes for CASSLVMDTIYF.

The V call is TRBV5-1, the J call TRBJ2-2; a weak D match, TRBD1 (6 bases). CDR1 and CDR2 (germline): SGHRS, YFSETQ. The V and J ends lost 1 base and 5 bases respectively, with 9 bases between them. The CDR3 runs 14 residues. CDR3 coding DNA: TGCGCCAGCAGCTTGCCAGGGGCGACCGGGGAGCTGTTTTTT. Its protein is CASSLPGATGELFF.

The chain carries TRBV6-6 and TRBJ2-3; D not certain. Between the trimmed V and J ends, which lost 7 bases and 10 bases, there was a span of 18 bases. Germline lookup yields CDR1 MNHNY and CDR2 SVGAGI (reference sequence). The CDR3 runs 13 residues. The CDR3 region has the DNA TGTGCCAGCAACGGCCCCACCGATGGATCGCAGTATTTT. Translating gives CASNGPTDGSQYF.

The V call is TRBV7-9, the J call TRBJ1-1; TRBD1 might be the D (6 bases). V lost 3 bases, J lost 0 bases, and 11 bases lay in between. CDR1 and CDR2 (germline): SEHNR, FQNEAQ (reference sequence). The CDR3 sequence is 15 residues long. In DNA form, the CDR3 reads TGTGCCAGCAGCTTCCCTGGACAGCTGAACACTGAAGCTTTCTTT. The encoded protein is CASSFPGQLNTEAFF. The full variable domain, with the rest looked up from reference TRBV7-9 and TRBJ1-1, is DTGVSQNPRHKITKRGQNVTFRCDPISEHNRLYWYRQTLGQGPEFLTYFQNEAQLEKSRLLSDRFSAERPKGSFSTLEIQRTEQGDSAMYLCASSFPGQLNTEAFFGQGTRLTVV.

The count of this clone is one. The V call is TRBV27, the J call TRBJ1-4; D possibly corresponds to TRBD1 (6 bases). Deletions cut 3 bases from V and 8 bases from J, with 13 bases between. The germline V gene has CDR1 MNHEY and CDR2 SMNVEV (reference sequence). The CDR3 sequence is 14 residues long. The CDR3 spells CASSFEQGGEKLFF. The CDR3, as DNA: TGTGCCAGCAGTTTCGAACAGGGAGGGGAAAAACTGTTTTTT.

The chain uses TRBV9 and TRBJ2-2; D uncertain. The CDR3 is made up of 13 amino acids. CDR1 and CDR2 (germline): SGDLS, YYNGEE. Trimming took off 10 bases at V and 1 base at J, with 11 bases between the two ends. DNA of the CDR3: TGTGCCTCCGGTGGGGAGAACACCGGGGAGCTGTTTTTT. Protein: CASGGENTGELFF. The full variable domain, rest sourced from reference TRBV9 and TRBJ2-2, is DSGVTQTPKHLITATGQRVTLRCSPRSGDLSVYWYQQSLDQGLQFLIQYYNGEERAKGNILERFSAQQFPDLHSELNLSSLELGDSALYFCASGGENTGELFFGEGSRLTVL.

CDR3 residues: CASSYFGTRNEQFF. The CDR3 coding sequence is TGTGCCAGCAGTTACTTCGGGACTAGGAATGAGCAGTTCTTC. The rearrangement links TRBV6-2 or TRBV6-3 to TRBJ2-1; 8 bases match TRBD2. The junction had 3 bases not matched to a gene; V was cut back by 1 base and J by 7 bases. Germline V CDR1 and CDR2: MNHEY, SVGEGT. The CDR3 extends over 14 amino acids.

For the CDR3, the DNA is TGTGCCAGTACCCCGAGCTCTGGAAACACCATATATTTT. This sequence encodes CASTPSSGNTIYF. The chain is built from TRBV19 and TRBJ1-3; no clear D gene. Trimming removed 7 bases from V and 0 bases from J, with 7 bases in between. This CDR3 has 13 amino acids. Germline V gene lookup returns CDR1 LNHDA and CDR2 SQIVND (reference sequence).

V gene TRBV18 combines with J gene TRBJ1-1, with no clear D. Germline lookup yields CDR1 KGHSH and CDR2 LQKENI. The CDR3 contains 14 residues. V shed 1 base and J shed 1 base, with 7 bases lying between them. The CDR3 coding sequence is TGTGCCAGCTCACCACGGTTGGAGAACACTGAAGCTTTCTTT. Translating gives CASSPRLENTEAFF.

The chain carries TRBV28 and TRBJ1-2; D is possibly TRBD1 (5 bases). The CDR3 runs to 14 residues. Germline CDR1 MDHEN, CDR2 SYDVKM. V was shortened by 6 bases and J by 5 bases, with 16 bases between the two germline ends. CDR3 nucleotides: TGTGCCAGCAGAGAGGTCCTCCGGGGGTATGGCTACACCTTC. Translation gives CASREVLRGYGYTF.

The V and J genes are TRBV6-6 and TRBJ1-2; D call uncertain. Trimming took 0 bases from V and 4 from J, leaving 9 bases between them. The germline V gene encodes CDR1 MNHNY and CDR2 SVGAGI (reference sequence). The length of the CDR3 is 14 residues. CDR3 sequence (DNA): TGTGCCAGCAGTTACTCCAGGACGAGCTATGGCTACACCTTC. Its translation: CASSYSRTSYGYTF.

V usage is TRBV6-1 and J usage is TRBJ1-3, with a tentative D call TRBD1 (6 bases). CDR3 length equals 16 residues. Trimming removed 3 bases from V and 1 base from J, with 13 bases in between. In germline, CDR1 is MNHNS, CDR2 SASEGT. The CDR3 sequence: CASSDPGGGSGNTIYF. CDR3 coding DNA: TGTGCCAGCAGTGACCCCGGAGGGGGGTCTGGAAACACCATATATTTT.

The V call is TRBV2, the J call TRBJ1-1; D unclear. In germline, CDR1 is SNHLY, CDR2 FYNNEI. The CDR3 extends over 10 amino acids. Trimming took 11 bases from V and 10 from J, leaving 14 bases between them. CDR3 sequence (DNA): TGTGCCGTCGGTGGAAAAGGAGCTTTCTTT. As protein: CAVGGKGAFF.

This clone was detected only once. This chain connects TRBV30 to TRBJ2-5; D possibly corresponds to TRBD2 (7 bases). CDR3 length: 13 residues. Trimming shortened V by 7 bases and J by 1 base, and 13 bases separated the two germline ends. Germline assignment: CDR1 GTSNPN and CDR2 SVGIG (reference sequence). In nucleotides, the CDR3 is TGTGCCTTCTCGGGGGGCCTCCAAGAGACCCAGTACTTC. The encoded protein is CAFSGGLQETQYF.

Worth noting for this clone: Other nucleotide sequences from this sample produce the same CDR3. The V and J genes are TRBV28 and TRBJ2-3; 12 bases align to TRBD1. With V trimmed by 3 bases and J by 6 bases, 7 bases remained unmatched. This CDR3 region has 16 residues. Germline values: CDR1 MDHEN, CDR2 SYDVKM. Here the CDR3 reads CASSLGGQGAQDTQYF. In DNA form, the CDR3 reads TGTGCCAGCAGTTTGGGGGGACAGGGGGCTCAGGATACGCAGTATTTT.

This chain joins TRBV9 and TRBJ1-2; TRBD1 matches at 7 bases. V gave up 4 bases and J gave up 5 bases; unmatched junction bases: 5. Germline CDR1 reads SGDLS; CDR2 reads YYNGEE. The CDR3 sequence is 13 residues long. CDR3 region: CASSYRGEYGYTF. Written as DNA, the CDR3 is TGTGCCAGCAGCTACAGGGGAGAGTATGGCTACACCTTC.

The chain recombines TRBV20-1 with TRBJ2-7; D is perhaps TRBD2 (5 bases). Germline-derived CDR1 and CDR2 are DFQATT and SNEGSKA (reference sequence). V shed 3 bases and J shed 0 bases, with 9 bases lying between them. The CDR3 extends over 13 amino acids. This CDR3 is CSASAEASYEQYF. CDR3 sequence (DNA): TGCAGTGCTAGTGCGGAGGCCTCCTACGAGCAGTACTTC.

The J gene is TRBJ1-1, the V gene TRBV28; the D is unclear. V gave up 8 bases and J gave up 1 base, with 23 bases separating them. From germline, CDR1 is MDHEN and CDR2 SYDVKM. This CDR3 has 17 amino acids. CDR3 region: CASGAAGIIRGNTEAFF. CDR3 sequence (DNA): TGTGCCAGCGGAGCCGCCGGGATAATCCGCGGGAACACTGAAGCTTTCTTT.

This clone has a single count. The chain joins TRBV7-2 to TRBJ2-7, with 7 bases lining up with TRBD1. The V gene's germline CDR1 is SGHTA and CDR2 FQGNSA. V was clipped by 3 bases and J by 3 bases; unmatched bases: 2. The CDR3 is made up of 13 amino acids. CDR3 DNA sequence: TGTGCCAGCAGCTTCCACAGGGGCTACGAGCAGTACTTC. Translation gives CASSFHRGYEQYF.

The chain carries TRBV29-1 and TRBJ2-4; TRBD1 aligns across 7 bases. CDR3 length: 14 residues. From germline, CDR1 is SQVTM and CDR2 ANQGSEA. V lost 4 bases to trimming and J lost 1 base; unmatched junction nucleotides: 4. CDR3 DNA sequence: TGCAGCGTTGGACAGGGTTCGGCCAAAAACATTCAGTACTTC. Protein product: CSVGQGSAKNIQYF.